These 11 T cell receptor beta chains were all obtained from the same sample, sequenced in a study of cytomegalovirus exposure and HLA in healthy donors. 60 Vbeta and 13 Jbeta primers were used in PCR. Sequencing was performed with immunoSEQ multiplex PCR; in TCRdb, only in-frame clones are kept and a portion is missing. The sample includes 190,000 or so clones, roughly 78% seen only once; the top ten take under 0.85%. Sequenced material: PBMCs. These receptors all stem from a boy aged 5 to 17 in good health and CMV-seronegative.

V gene TRBV19 combines with J gene TRBJ1-5; 7 bases fit TRBD1. Looked up from germline, CDR1 is LNHDA and CDR2 is SQIVND (reference sequence). Unmatched junction bases numbered 7, after V lost 6 bases and J lost 2 bases. This CDR3 has 15 amino acids. The CDR3 bases are TGTGCCAGTAGCACGACAGGGTTGGGCAATCAGCCCCAGCATTTT. Translating it yields CASSTTGLGNQPQHF.

This chain links TRBV5-1 with TRBJ1-2; TRBD1 agrees at 8 bases. The junction had 16 bases not matched to a gene; V was cut back by 3 bases and J by 6 bases. Germline V gene data show CDR1 as SGHRS and CDR2 as YFSETQ. This CDR3 region has 17 residues. CDR3 residues: CASSSPNGTGDLDGYTF. In DNA form, the CDR3 reads TGCGCCAGCAGCTCACCTAACGGGACAGGTGACCTTGATGGCTACACCTTC.

The chain is built from TRBV29-1 and TRBJ1-2, with unresolved D. From germline, CDR1 is SQVTM and CDR2 ANQGSEA. The CDR3 loop spans 13 amino acids. Between the trimmed V and J ends, which lost 5 bases and 6 bases, there was a span of 16 bases. The CDR3 region is CSVNFSWQNGYTF. CDR3 nucleotides: TGCAGCGTTAATTTTTCCTGGCAGAATGGCTACACCTTC.

The CDR3 DNA follows: TGTGCTAGTGGTCTTCGGACTACCACGGCTATCTATGGCTACACCTTC. Its translation: CASGLRTTTAIYGYTF. V is TRBV12-5 and J is TRBJ1-2; no reliable D call. Trimming removed 5 bases from V and 4 bases from J, with 20 bases in between. The CDR3 has 16 amino acids. Germline CDR1 LGHNT, CDR2 FRNRAP.

This chain joins TRBV20-1 and TRBJ1-2, with D hard to call. This CDR3 has 8 amino acids. The germline gives CDR1 DFQATT, CDR2 SNEGSKA (reference sequence). Here the CDR3 reads CGYGPYTF. The DNA of the CDR3 is TGCGGTTACGGTCCCTACACCTTC.

The sample holds one count of this clone. The chain links TRBV4-1 to TRBJ2-7; 8 bases match TRBD2. The CDR3 consists of 18 residues. Per the germline V gene, CDR1 is MGHRA and CDR2 is YSYEKL. The ends lost 0 bases at V and 2 bases at J; junction bases unmatched: 12. In nucleotides, the CDR3 is TGCGCCAGCAGCCAAGAAGAAGGCGGACGCGGGGGGACCTACGAGCAGTACTTC. It is translated as CASSQEEGGRGGTYEQYF.

CDR3 loop: CASSLEAVGFYEQYF. The CDR3 DNA reads TGTGCCAGCAGTCTCGAGGCGGTCGGGTTCTACGAGCAGTACTTC. The chain has TRBV7-6 and TRBJ2-7; D uncertain. V was clipped by 6 bases and J by 3 bases, with 18 bases between them. The CDR3 has 15 residues. Per germline, CDR1 SGHVS and CDR2 FNYEAQ. Filled out from reference TRBV7-6 and TRBJ2-7, the complete variable domain reads GAGVSQSPRYKVTKRGQDVALRCDPISGHVSLYWYRQALGQGPEFLTYFNYEAQQDKSGLPNDRFSAERPEGSISTLTIQRTEQRDSAMYRCASSLEAVGFYEQYFGPGTRLTVT.

The rearrangement joins TRBV5-6 to TRBJ1-5; tentative D call: TRBD1 (5 bases). Germline V gene lookup returns CDR1 SGHDT and CDR2 YYEEEE. CDR3 length equals 13 residues. V was pared by 4 bases and J by 2 bases, with 7 bases between. In DNA form, the CDR3 reads TGTGCCAGCAGCGTAGGGGGCAATCAGCCCCAGCATTTT. Amino acids: CASSVGGNQPQHF.

The J gene is TRBJ1-6, the V gene TRBV6-1, with 8 bases matching TRBD1. Losses at the gene ends were 4 bases for V and 6 bases for J; bases not matched to a gene: 11. The germline gives CDR1 MNHNS, CDR2 SASEGT. This CDR3 is 17 amino acids long. CDR3 DNA sequence: TGTGCCAGCAGTGCAGCCCCAGGGGGCTTTAGTAATTCACCCCTCCACTTT. Its protein is CASSAAPGGFSNSPLHF.

The chain carries TRBV5-5 and TRBJ1-5; D gene uncertain. CDR3 length: 16 amino acids. CDR1 is SGHKS, CDR2 YYEKEE, per germline (reference sequence). Trimming removed 0 bases at V and 3 bases at J, with 13 bases between. The CDR3 region has the DNA TGTGCCAGCAGCTTGGCGTTGGGGAGCGACAATCAGCCCCAGCATTTT. Its protein is CASSLALGSDNQPQHF.

The V gene is TRBV15, the J gene TRBJ2-7; tentative D call: TRBD2 (6 bases). From germline, CDR1 is LNHNV and CDR2 YYDKDF (reference sequence). This CDR3 has 15 amino acids. V gave up 3 bases and J gave up 6 bases, with 18 bases separating them. CDR3: CATSRPSSGVGEQYF. Here the CDR3 DNA reads TGTGCCACCAGCAGGCCCTCTTCGGGGGTAGGCGAGCAGTACTTC.